What follows is one T cell receptor beta chain and its context. Its antigen specificity is not known. Base qualities were left out, and no much larger clone turns up one base away. TCRbeta-specific cDNA was reverse-transcribed from around 500 ng total RNA using a constant-region primer and ProtoScript II reverse transcriptase. Three nested multiplex PCR rounds, following a slightly modified ARM-PCR procedure, were used to build the TCRbeta libraries. The first two PCR rounds used multiplex TRBV1-TRBV30 forward primers with a Cbeta reverse primer, each for approximately 10 cycles. A final 25-cycle PCR with Deep VentR polymerase added sample barcodes and Illumina adapters. Before sequencing, amplicons between 200 and 500 bp were purified from gel using a QIAquick gel extraction kit. The TCRbeta amplicons were sequenced with 250-bp paired-end reads on an Illumina HiSeq 2500. From the authors' description of their analysis: To recover full CDR3 sequences, reads were quality-trimmed using Trimmomatic v0.33 and paired reads were then merged using FLASH v1.2.11. V, D and J germline segments were assigned to the rearranged TCRbeta sequences by MiGEC v1.2.1b. Clonotype statistics, along with Shannon-Wiener diversity indices, were calculated using VDJtools v1.0.0. To cut down on sampling bias, every analysis after diversity analysis relied on just the 250 most abundant clonotypes from each sample. TCRdb applied fastp at Q25 and MiXCR to the public reads, then kept only in-frame beta chains. Each record represents a unique CDR3 protein, reported with the most common genes and DNA among its rows. The V and J calls were not made by the authors but by TCRdb's processing. For this sample the table gives about 59,000 distinct CDR3 sequences, of which just over 70% were detected only once. Just over 55% of the sample belongs to the ten largest clones.

The sample comes from a study of tumor-infiltrating lymphocytes in primary liver carcinoma (dated by TCRdb to about 2017). About the investigation overall: Of the five patients, three men and two women aged 30 to 69 years, four had hepatocellular carcinoma and one had combined HCC and intrahepatic cholangiocarcinoma. TCRbeta repertoire sequencing, expression microarrays and whole-exome sequencing were combined in the study across five regions of each liver tumor, with adjacent normal tissue and blood also included. Each sample produced about 3.5 to 8 million productive TCRbeta reads, and read depth showed no significant difference between tissue types. A total of approximately 35 specimens from 5 patients, comprising around 25 tumor regions, 5 adjacent noncancerous liver tissues and 5 peripheral blood samples, were covered by TCRbeta repertoire sequencing. Technical replicate repertoires showed high reproducibility, with mean shared-clone rates roughly 0.88 and correlation coefficients above 0.95. The five patients had tumors of stage T1-T3 N0M0, with maximum diameters ranging from about 4 to 11 cm. The 20 to 25 tumor region samples were profiled with Agilent mRNA microarrays so that TCRbeta repertoire diversity could be related to the local molecular phenotype. What the work shows at the level of the full study, not this receptor alone: Compared with blood, tumors had a significantly larger share of the repertoire taken up by the top 250 clones (p = 0.039). Repertoire overlap was higher between tumor regions (mean around 36%) than tumor-adjacent (around 17%) or tumor-blood (14%) pairs, consistent with antigen-driven expansion. Only roughly 7-24% of top clones appeared in all five regions of a tumor, which suggests that tumor-infiltrating T cells are spatially heterogeneous. Only the TCR beta chain was sequenced, so true repertoire diversity is likely underestimated because unpaired alpha chains were not captured. Only 4 or 5 patients were included in the study, and the authors note that the findings should be validated in a larger study. Bulk unsorted samples precluded comparing CD4+ and CD8+ T cell repertoires.

V and J are truncated by 5 bases and 11 bases respectively, leaving an intervening sequence of 28 bases. Including the terminal cysteine and phenylalanine, the CDR3 comprises 17 residues. The entry retains the CDR3 DNA only, 51 bases that are in frame from base 1. According to the germline V gene, CDR1 reads SGHAT and CDR2 reads FQNNGV. Without any cell sorting, total RNA and DNA were co-extracted from around 18-30 mg of bulk tissue using the AllPrep DNA/RNA mini kit. Surgical resection was performed in China between November 2015 and 2016 on four or five patients with histopathologically diagnosed primary liver carcinoma. Chronic HBV infection was present in the patients, and the patients were treatment-naive at sampling. Each tumor was sampled at five spatially separated regions: the superior, inferior, left-lateral and right-lateral poles and the tumor centre. Histology showed that every tumor sample contained more than 80% viable tumor cells. Fresh tumor and adjacent tissue pieces were bisected; one half was stored in RNAlater at -80°C, the other sent for histology.

Sequencing was carried out using liver tumor tissue from sampling region 2. The sample's cell subset or site label, in plain terms: tumor region T2, inferior pole. This TCR was recovered from a man aged 40-50 years with primary liver carcinoma and hepatitis B virus infection. Recombination joined TRBV11-2 with TRBJ2-1; TRBD2 is perhaps the D gene, given 5 matching bases. This receptor carries the CDR3 CASSPRPLVGESDKQFF. The DNA sequence is given as TGTGCCAGCAGCCCACGACCACTAGTGGGAGAAAGCGATAAGCAGTTCTTC.